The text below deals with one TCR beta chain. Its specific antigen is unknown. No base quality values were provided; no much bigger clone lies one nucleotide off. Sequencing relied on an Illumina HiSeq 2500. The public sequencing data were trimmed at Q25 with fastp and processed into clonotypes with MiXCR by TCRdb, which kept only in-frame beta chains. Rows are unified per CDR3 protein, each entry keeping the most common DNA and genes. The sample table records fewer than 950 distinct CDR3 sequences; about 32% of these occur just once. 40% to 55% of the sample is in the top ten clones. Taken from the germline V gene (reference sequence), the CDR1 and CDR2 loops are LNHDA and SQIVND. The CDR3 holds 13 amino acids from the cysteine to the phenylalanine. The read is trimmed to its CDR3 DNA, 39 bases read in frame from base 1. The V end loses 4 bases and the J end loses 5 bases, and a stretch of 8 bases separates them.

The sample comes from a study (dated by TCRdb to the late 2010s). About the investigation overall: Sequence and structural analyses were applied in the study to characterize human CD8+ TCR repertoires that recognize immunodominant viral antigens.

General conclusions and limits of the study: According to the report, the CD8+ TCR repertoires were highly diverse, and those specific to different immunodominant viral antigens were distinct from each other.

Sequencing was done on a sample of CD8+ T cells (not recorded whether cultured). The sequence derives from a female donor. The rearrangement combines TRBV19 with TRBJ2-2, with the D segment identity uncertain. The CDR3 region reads CASSTRGTGELFF. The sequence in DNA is TGTGCCAGTAGTACGCGCGGTACCGGGGAGCTGTTTTTT. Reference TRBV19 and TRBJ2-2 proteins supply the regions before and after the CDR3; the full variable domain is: DGGITQSPKYLFRKEGQNVTLSCEQNLNHDAMYWYRQDPGQGLRLIYYSQIVNDFQKGDIAEGYSVSREKKESFPLTVTSAQKNPTAFYLCASSTRGTGELFFGEGSRLTVL.